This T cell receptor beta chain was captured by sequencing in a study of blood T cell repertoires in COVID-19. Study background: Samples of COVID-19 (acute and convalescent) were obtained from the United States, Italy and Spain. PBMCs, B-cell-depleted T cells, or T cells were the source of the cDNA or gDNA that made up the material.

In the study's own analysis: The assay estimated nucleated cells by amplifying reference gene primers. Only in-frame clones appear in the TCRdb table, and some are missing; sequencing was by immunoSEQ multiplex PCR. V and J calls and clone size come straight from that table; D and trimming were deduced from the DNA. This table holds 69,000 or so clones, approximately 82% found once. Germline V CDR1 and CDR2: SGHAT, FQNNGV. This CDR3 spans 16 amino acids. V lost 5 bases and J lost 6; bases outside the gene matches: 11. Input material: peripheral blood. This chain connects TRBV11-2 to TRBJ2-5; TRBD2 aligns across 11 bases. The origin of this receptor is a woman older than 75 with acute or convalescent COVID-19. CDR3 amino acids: CASSPLAGGPSKTQYF. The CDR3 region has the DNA TGTGCCAGCAGCCCGTTAGCGGGGGGGCCGTCAAAGACCCAGTACTTC.